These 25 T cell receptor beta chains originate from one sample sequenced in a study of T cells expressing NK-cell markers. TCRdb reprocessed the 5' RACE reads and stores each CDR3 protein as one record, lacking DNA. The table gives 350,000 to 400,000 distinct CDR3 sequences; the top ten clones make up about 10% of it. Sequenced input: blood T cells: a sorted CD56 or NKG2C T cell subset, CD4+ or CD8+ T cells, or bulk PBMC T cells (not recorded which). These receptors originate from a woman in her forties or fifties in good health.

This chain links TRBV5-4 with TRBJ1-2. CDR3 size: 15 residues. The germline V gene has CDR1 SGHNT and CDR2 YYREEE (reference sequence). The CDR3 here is CASSDLSSRREGYTF.

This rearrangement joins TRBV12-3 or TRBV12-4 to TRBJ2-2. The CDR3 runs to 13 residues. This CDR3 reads CASSLATTGELFF.

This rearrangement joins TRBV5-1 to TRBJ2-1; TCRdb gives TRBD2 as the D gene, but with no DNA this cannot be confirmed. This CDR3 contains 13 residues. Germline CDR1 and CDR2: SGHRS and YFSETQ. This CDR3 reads CATRDSRWDEQFF.

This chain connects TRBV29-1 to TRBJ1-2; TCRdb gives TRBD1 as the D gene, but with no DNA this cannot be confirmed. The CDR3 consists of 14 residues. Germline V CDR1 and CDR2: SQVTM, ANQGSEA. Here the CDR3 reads CSVEKGQGVGGYTF. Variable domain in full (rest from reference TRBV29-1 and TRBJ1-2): SAVISQKPSRDICQRGTSLTIQCQVDSQVTMMFWYRQQPGQSLTLIATANQGSEATYESGFVIDKFPISRPNLTFSTLTVSNMSPEDSSIYLCSVEKGQGVGGYTFGSGTRLTVV.

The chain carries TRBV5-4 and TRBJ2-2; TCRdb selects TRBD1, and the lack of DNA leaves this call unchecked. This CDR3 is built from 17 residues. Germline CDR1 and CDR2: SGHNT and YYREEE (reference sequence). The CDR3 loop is CASSPQGGGRNTGELFF.

The CDR3: CSARSWKVVLGNTIYF. The chain recombines TRBV20-1 with TRBJ1-3. CDR1 and CDR2 from the germline V gene are DFQATT and SNEGSKA (reference sequence). The CDR3 runs 16 residues.

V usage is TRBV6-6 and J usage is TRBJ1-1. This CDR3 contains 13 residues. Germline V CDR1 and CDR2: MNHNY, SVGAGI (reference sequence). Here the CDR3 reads CASGSFMNTEAFF.

CDR3 sequence reads: CASSMTGGYEQYF. The chain employs TRBV19 and TRBJ2-7; TCRdb names TRBD1, which stays unverified in the absence of DNA. This CDR3 spans 13 amino acids. Germline assignment: CDR1 LNHDA and CDR2 SQIVND (reference sequence).

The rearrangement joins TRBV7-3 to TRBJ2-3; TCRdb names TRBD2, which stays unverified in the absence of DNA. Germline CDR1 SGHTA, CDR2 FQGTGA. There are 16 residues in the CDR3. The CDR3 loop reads CASSPVGLAGSDTQYF.

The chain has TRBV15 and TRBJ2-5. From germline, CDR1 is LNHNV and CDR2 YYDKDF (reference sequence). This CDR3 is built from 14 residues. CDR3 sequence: CATSSSALQETQYF. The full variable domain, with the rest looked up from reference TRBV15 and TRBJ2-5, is DAMVIQNPRYQVTQFGKPVTLSCSQTLNHNVMYWYQQKSSQAPKLLFHYYDKDFNNEADTPDNFQSRRPNTSFCFLDIRSPGLGDTAMYLCATSSSALQETQYFGPGTRLLVL.

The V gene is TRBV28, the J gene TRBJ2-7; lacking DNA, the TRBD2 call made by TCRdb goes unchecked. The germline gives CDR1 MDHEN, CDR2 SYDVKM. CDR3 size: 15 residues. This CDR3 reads CASSLMGGGSYEQYF.

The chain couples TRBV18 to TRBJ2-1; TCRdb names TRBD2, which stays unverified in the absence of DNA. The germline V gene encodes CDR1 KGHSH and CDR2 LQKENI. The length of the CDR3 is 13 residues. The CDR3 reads CASSPTSSLEQFF.

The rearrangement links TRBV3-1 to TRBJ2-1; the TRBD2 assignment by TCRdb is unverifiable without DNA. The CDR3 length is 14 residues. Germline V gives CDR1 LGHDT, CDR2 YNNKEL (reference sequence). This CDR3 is CASNTAGVVNEQFF.

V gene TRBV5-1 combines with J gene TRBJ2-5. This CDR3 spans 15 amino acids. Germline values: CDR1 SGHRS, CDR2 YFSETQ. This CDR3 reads CASSLAGPKTIEQYF.

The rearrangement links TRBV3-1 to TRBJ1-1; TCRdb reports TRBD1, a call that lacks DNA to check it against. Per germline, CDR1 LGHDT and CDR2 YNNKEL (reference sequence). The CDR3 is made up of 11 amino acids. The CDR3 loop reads CASSRDSEAFF.

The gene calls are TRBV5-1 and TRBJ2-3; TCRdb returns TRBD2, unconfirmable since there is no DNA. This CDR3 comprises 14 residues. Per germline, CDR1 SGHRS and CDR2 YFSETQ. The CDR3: CASSPGLEFDTQYF.

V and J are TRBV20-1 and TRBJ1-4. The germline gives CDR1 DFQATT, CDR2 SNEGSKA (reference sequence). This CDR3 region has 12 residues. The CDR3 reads CSARDLTEKLFF.

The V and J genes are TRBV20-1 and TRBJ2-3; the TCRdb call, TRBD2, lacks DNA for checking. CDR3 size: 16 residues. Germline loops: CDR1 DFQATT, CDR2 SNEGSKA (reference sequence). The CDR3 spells CSARRASGRRTDTQYF.

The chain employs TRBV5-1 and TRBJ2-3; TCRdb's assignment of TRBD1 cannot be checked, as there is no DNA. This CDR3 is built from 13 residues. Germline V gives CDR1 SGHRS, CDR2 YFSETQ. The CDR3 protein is CASKDQGADTQYF.

The CDR3 protein is CATADGGELAGAGETQYF. V and J are TRBV24-1 and TRBJ2-5; TCRdb gives TRBD2 as the D gene, but with no DNA this cannot be confirmed. This CDR3 is 18 amino acids long. Germline CDR1 and CDR2: KGHDR and SFDVKD.

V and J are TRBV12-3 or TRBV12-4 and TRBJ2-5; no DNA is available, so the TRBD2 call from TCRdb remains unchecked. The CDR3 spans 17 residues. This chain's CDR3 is CASSLGGLARSRETQYF.

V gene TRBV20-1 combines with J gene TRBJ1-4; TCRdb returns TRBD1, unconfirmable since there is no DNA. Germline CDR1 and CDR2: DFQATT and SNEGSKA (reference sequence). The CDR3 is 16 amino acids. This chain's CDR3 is CSARDLLRDRDEKLFF.

The CDR3 loop is CSARDVRDKKTGEQYF. V usage is TRBV20-1 and J usage is TRBJ2-7; the TCRdb D gene call, TRBD1, has no DNA to confirm it. This CDR3 is built from 16 residues. Germline assignment: CDR1 DFQATT and CDR2 SNEGSKA (reference sequence).

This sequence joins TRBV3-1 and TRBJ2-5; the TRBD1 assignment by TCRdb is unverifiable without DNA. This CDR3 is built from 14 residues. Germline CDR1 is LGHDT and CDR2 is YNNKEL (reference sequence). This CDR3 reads CASSQGDNQETQYF.

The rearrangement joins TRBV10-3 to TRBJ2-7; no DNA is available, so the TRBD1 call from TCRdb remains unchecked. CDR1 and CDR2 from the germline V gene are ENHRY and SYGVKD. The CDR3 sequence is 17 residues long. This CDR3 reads CAIRSGTGGVMELEQYF.